This TCR beta chain was recovered during a study of T cells in Graves' hyperthyroidism and ophthalmopathy. The CDR3 regions of TCR beta were amplified from RNA transcripts. RT-PCR in the first round (using the HTBI primer set) targeted the TCR CDR3. TCRdb reanalysed the multiplex PCR reads using MiXCR and keeps one entry per CDR3 protein. The data contain 250,000 to 300,000 distinct CDR3 sequences, roughly 14% of them seen just once; the ten biggest clones take up 13%. This clonotype was picked up many times. CDR1 and CDR2 from the germline V gene are SNHLY and FYNNEI. The CDR3 is 15 amino acids. V was cut by 5 bases and J by 4 bases, with 15 bases left in between.

This clonotype was obtained from a woman in her forties with Graves' hyperthyroidism that later progressed to Graves' ophthalmopathy. The sample consisted of blood. The chain joins TRBV2 to TRBJ2-1, with a possible D match to TRBD1 (6 bases). CDR3 protein: CASSTGNPLYNEQFF. The DNA for the CDR3 is TGTGCCAGCAGTACAGGGAACCCCCTTTACAATGAGCAGTTCTTC.